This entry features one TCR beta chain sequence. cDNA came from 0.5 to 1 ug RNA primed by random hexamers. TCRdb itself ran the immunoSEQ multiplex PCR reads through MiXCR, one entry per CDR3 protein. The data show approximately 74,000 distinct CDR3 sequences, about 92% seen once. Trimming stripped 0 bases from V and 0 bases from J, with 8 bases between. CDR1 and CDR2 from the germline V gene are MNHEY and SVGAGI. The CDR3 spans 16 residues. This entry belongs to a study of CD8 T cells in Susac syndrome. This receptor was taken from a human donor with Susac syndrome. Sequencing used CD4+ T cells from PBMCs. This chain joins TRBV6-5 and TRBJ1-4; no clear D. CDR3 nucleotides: TGTGCCAGCAGTTACTCGAGATCCGCAACTAATGAAAAACTGTTTTTT. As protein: CASSYSRSATNEKLFF.